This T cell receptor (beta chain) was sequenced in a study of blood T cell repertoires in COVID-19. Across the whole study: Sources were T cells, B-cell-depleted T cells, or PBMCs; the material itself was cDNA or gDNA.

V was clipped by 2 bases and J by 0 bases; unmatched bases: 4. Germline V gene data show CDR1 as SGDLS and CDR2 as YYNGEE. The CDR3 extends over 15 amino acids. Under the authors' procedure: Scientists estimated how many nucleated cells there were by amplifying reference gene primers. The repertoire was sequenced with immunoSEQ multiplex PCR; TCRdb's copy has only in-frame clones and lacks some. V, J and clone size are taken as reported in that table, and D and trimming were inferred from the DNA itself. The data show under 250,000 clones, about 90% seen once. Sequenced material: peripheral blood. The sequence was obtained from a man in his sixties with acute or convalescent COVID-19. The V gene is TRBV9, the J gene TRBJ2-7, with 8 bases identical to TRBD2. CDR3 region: CASSVSGTSSYEQYF. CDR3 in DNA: TGTGCCAGCAGCGTTAGCGGGACAAGCTCCTACGAGCAGTACTTC.